This paragraph covers one TCR beta chain sequence. This clonotype was seen a few times. The antigen this receptor binds is unknown. Base qualities are not provided; no much larger clone lies one nucleotide away. The CDR3 goes from the cysteine to the phenylalanine over 16 residues. This entry keeps only the CDR3 DNA: 48 bases, framed from base 1. The germline V gene (reference sequence) provides CDR1 DFQATT and CDR2 SNEGSKA. The trim is 5 bases for V and 1 base for J, with a gap of 20 bases between the germline ends. This entry belongs to a study of T cells in Graves' hyperthyroidism and ophthalmopathy (dated by TCRdb to the late 2010s). Regarding the research as a whole: Peripheral blood was collected at initial diagnosis, before any treatment. TCR V-J signatures able to tell the groups apart were searched for in a discovery cohort of 95 to 100 patients, of whom under 45 had Graves' ophthalmopathy and about 60 had stable Graves' hyperthyroidism. Whether ophthalmopathy could be predicted prospectively was tested in an independent validation cohort made up of approximately 19 hyperthyroidism patients plus 17 patients who later progressed to ophthalmopathy. For training and testing, the approximately 92 patients in the discovery cohort were randomly divided in a 7:3 ratio. The study also compared thyroid tissue and blood T-cell repertoires from about 6 Graves' hyperthyroidism patients. After sampling, hyperthyroidism patients received methimazole starting at 30 mg daily, and ophthalmopathy patients received high-dose intravenous methylprednisolone. TCR Vbeta CDR3 sequencing of 135 peripheral blood samples (43 ophthalmopathy, 75 to 85 hyperthyroidism and roughly 17 progressor patients) is reported in the paper.

The TCR beta CDR3 regions were amplified from RNA transcripts. The TCR CDR3 was subjected to a first round of RT-PCR using the HTBI primer set and the Qiagen OneStep RT-PCR kit. The libraries were constructed in a second round of multiplex PCR and then size-selected and purified. Sequencing of the libraries was done on an Illumina HiSeq2000 using paired-end 100 bp reads. On the study's bioinformatics: SOAPnuke was used to process the raw data, with reads discarded if the reads contained adapters or uncalled bases, had a mean Phred below 15, or lacked an exact constant-primer or identifier match. High-quality paired reads were merged using COPE v1.2.5, and each unique nucleotide sequence was defined as a clonotype. MiTCR v1.1 was used to align clonotypes to the IMGT TRBV, TRBD and TRBJ reference segments. Analysis was restricted to V-J combinations with a frequency above 0.0001, which covered roughly 99% of repertoires. A TCS score was defined as the ratio between F50 (clonal expansion) and ExV (chaos), using BLOSUM62-based TCRdist between CDR3 peptides within each V-J. Welch's t-statistics and random forest reduced 450 to 600 V-J features to 10 to 15, which were used in a naive Bayes classifier (R e1071). TCRdb cleaned the public reads at Q25 with fastp, built clones with MiXCR and kept in-frame beta chains. Entries are consolidated by CDR3 protein sequence, retaining the most common genes and DNA. None of the V and J calls come from the authors' own analysis; TCRdb made them. The sample contains fewer than 350,000 distinct CDR3 sequences, over 15% of them found a single time. In total, the top ten clones hold about 53% of the sample.

On the study overall, not on this receptor specifically: During validation, the model predicted progression to ophthalmopathy a median of approximately 7 months ahead of onset, with around 70% sensitivity and almost 75% specificity. Most expanded thyroid clonotypes (frequency above 0.001) were also detected in blood, suggesting blood repertoires may reflect thyroid immune responses. Ophthalmopathy was separated from stable hyperthyroidism by a 13 V-J signature model, with approximately 86% sensitivity and about 81% specificity obtained in cross-validation and 80%/75% obtained in testing. No statistical method was used to set the sample size in advance, and investigators knew the group allocation.

Graves' hyperthyroidism was defined as stable when no progression to ophthalmopathy occurred over 18 months of follow-up. Hyperthyroidism patients were newly diagnosed, had a disease duration of under 2 months, and were aged 18 to 65 years. Any patient with an uncontrolled infection, another autoimmune disease, pregnancy or lactation was excluded. Diagnoses were established on the basis of clinical symptoms, serum thyroxine and TRAb, thyroid ultrasound, and orbital computed tomography. PBMCs were isolated from 7.5 to 10 ml of fresh peripheral blood by Ficoll-Paque density gradient centrifugation. Total RNA was extracted using Trizol reagent, and RNA quality was assessed on an Agilent 2100 Bioanalyzer.

The chain is made from TRBV20-1 and TRBJ1-2; no D segment can be confidently identified. The TCR sequence derives from a woman aged 50 to 60 with Graves' hyperthyroidism. What was sequenced was blood. DNA sequence: TGCAGTGCTCCAGAGAGCATAGGCACAAGTAACTATGGCTACACCTTC. It translates to CSAPESIGTSNYGYTF.